This entry is about one TCR beta chain. This specimen comes from a study of CD8+CD57+ T cells in acquired aplastic anemia. This CDR3 region has 13 residues. The germline V gene encodes CDR1 SGHTA and CDR2 FQGNSA. V lost 6 bases and J 5 bases, leaving 14 bases between the germline ends. CDR3 and TCR beta VDJ profiling relied on a genomic DNA template. Using its own MiXCR run on the reads, TCRdb lists one record per CDR3 protein. The sample holds about 190,000 distinct CDR3 sequences, less than 70% seen once. Material for sequencing was sorted CD4+, CD8+, or CD8+CD57+ T cells (not recorded which) from PBMCs. This clonotype originated in a human donor in good health, serving as a control. The V gene is TRBV7-2, the J gene TRBJ2-7; a possible D gene is TRBD1 (6 bases). The chain's CDR3 is CASSVRGFDEQYF. CDR3 DNA: TGTGCCAGCAGTGTGAGGGGGTTCGACGAGCAGTACTTC. The full variable domain, rest sourced from reference TRBV7-2 and TRBJ2-7, is GAGVSQSPSNKVTEKGKDVELRCDPISGHTALYWYRQSLGQGLEFLIYFQGNSAPDKSGLPSDRFSAERTGGSVSTLTIQRTQQEDSAVYLCASSVRGFDEQYFGPGTRLTVT.